Listed here are 17 T cell receptor beta chains from one sample, sequenced in a study of post-analysis software for immune sequencing data. The antigens of these receptors remain unknown. Unique molecular identifiers were carried by the TCR beta cDNA libraries. TCRdb reprocessed the PCR reads with MiXCR, giving one entry per CDR3 protein. The sample carries 250,000 to 300,000 distinct CDR3 sequences, about 40% recorded once. Regarding the study as a whole: Relative to controls, patients had about five TRBV segments at higher frequency, with TRBV5-6, TRBV5-1 and TRBV20-1 among these.

Sequenced: blood. The receptor source for this set is a girl between 10 and 17 years old with multiple sclerosis.

The genes are TRBV4-1 and TRBJ2-2; D remains unclear. The V end was cut by 0 bases, the J end by 2 bases, with 7 bases between. The CDR3 is made up of 15 amino acids. CDR1 is MGHRA, CDR2 YSYEKL, per germline. The CDR3 sequence: CASSQEYSNTGELFF. CDR3 DNA sequence: TGCGCCAGCAGCCAAGAATATAGTAACACCGGGGAGCTGTTTTTT.

Ten or more counts support this clonotype. A junction boundary mismatches the germline segment, possibly from a read error. V usage is TRBV5-1 and J usage is TRBJ1-2; D call uncertain. CDR1 SGHRS and CDR2 YFSETQ come from the germline V gene. CDR3 length equals 12 residues. In DNA, the CDR3 is TGTGCCAGCAGCTTAGCCGGCTATGGCTACACCTTC. It is translated as CASSLAGYGYTF. The whole variable domain, remainder taken from reference TRBV5-1 and TRBJ1-2, is KAGVTQTPRYLIKTRGQQVTLSCSPISGHRSVSWYQQTPGQGLQFLFEYFSETQRNKGNFPGRFSGRQFSNSRSEMNVSTLELGDSALYLCASSLAGYGYTFGSGTRLTVV.

This clonotype was counted many times. The rearrangement uses TRBV6-2 or TRBV6-3 and TRBJ2-7, with D possibly being TRBD2 (6 bases). The CDR3 totals 14 residues. The V end lost 4 bases, the J end lost 0 bases, and 10 bases lay between the germline ends. Germline values: CDR1 MNHEY, CDR2 SVGEGT. The CDR3 DNA follows: TGTGCCAGCAGTTTAGCGGACCGCTCCTACGAGCAGTACTTC. This translates into CASSLADRSYEQYF.

The sample holds many counts of this clonotype. The V and J genes are TRBV6-6 and TRBJ2-1; no reliable D call. V dropped 6 bases and J dropped 5 bases, with 11 bases sitting between them. Germline V gene data show CDR1 as MNHNY and CDR2 as SVGAGI (reference sequence). The CDR3 is 13 residues long. The CDR3 here is CASSPPDNNEQFF. Written as DNA, the CDR3 is TGTGCCAGCAGCCCTCCGGATAACAATGAGCAGTTCTTC.

The chain joins TRBV20-1 to TRBJ1-1; no clear D. The germline CDR1 and CDR2 sequences are DFQATT and SNEGSKA (reference sequence). The V end was cut by 4 bases, the J end by 8 bases, with 20 bases between. The CDR3 runs to 14 residues. The CDR3 reads CSAKLQTVSIEAFF. CDR3 sequence (DNA): TGCAGTGCTAAGTTACAGACCGTGTCTATAGAAGCTTTCTTT.

V is TRBV20-1 and J is TRBJ2-5; perhaps TRBD1 as D (6 bases). Deletions cut 6 bases from V and 0 bases from J, with 11 bases between. Germline CDR1 and CDR2: DFQATT and SNEGSKA (reference sequence). CDR3 size: 13 residues. CDR3 region: CSAHWTDQETQYF. CDR3 DNA: TGCAGTGCCCACTGGACAGACCAAGAGACCCAGTACTTC.

V and J are TRBV24-1 and TRBJ2-7, with D uncertain. Germline V gives CDR1 KGHDR, CDR2 SFDVKD. This CDR3 region has 12 residues. The ends were cut back, 8 bases at V and 6 bases at J, with 13 bases in the middle. The CDR3 DNA reads TGTGCCACCATGGTAGAGTCCGGCGAGCAGTACTTC. Protein: CATMVESGEQYF.

Remarks on this clonotype: A much more abundant neighbour one base away suggests this may be a read error. The V call is TRBV18, the J call TRBJ2-7, with D possibly called TRBD1 or TRBD2 (5 bases each). Germline-derived CDR1 and CDR2 are KGHSH and LQKENI. This CDR3 contains 14 residues. CDR3 sequence (DNA): TGTGCCAGCTCACCACGGGACGGCACCTACGGGCAGTACTTC. Amino acids: CASSPRDGTYGQYF.

In this sample, this clonotype turned up a few times. The rearrangement joins TRBV28 to TRBJ1-1; D gene ambiguous. V lost 8 bases, J lost 5 bases, and 12 bases lay in between. Looked up from germline, CDR1 is MDHEN and CDR2 is SYDVKM. This CDR3 has 12 amino acids. This chain's CDR3 is CASFGEWTEAFF. The CDR3 DNA follows: TGTGCCAGCTTCGGGGAATGGACTGAAGCTTTCTTT. Complete variable domain (other parts from reference TRBV28 and TRBJ1-1): DVKVTQSSRYLVKRTGEKVFLECVQDMDHENMFWYRQDPGLGLRLIYFSYDVKMKEKGDIPEGYSVSREKKERFSLILESASTNQTSMYLCASFGEWTEAFFGQGTRLTVV.

For this clonotype: This sequence may be a read error, since a much larger clone differs from it by one base. The V gene is TRBV18, the J gene TRBJ2-7, with D possibly TRBD2 on 5 matching bases. Germline V gives CDR1 KGHSH, CDR2 LQKENI. The CDR3 is 16 amino acids. In DNA, the CDR3 is TGTGCCAGCTCACCACGAGGTAGCGCGAGCTCCTGCGAGCAGTACTTC. Translating it yields CASSPRGSASSCEQYF.

V gene TRBV4-1 combines with J gene TRBJ2-5, with D possibly being TRBD2 (6 bases). Germline loops: CDR1 MGHRA, CDR2 YSYEKL. The germline V and J ends were trimmed by 5 bases and 4 bases, with 17 bases remaining between them. The length of the CDR3 is 15 residues. The CDR3 DNA sequence: TGCGCCAGCAGCGAGGCGAGCGGGCTTTCAGAGACCCAGTACTTC. Translated, it gives CASSEASGLSETQYF.

This clonotype showed up just once. One end of the junction is discordant with germline, which a read error may explain. The V and J genes are TRBV5-1 and TRBJ2-1; 9 nucleotides match TRBD1. The germline V gene encodes CDR1 SGHRS and CDR2 YFSETQ. CDR3 length equals 14 residues. The CDR3 sequence: CASSIDRGGNEQFF. In DNA, the CDR3 is TGCGCCAGCAGCATTGACAGGGGGGGCAATGAACAGTTCTTC.

This clonotype was picked up a small number of times. V usage is TRBV6-1 and J usage is TRBJ1-4; TRBD1 aligns across 7 bases. Germline loops: CDR1 MNHNS, CDR2 SASEGT. With 10 bases clipped from V and 4 bases from J, the junction kept 9 bases outside the gene matches. There are 14 residues in the CDR3. CDR3 in amino acids: CAISGGRFNEKLFF. The CDR3 DNA reads TGTGCCATCTCAGGGGGGAGGTTTAATGAAAAACTGTTTTTT.

Comments on this clonotype: It may be a read error: a sequence one base away is much more abundant. The chain couples TRBV9 to TRBJ1-1; D may be TRBD1 (5 bases). Germline V gives CDR1 SGDLS, CDR2 YYNGEE. The length of the CDR3 is 17 residues. Trimming removed 8 bases at V and 10 bases at J, with 33 bases between. CDR3 loop: CASSRGWGSLERIGAFF. As DNA, the CDR3 is TGTGCCAGTTCCCGGGGGTGGGGGTCCCTTGAAAGGATTGGAGCTTTCTTT.

Ten or more counts support this clonotype. The J gene is TRBJ2-1, the V gene TRBV5-1; D may be TRBD1 or TRBD2 (5 bases each). V lost 1 base to trimming and J lost 0 bases, with 14 bases between them. The CDR3 contains 17 residues. The V gene's germline CDR1 is SGHRS and CDR2 YFSETQ. CDR3 nucleotides: TGCGCCAGCAGCTTGTCCCCCCTGGGGACCTCCTACAATGAGCAGTTCTTC. It is translated as CASSLSPLGTSYNEQFF.

Notes on this clonotype: One base away lies a much larger clone, so this may be a sequencing read error. This chain uses TRBV12-5 with TRBJ2-5; TRBD2 agrees at 8 bases. CDR1 LGHNT and CDR2 FRNRAP come from the germline V gene. The CDR3 is 13 residues long. The ends lost 9 bases at V and 4 bases at J; junction bases unmatched: 7. Here the CDR3 reads CASQRESGETQYF. Here the CDR3 DNA reads TGTGCTAGCCAGCGGGAGTCGGGAGAGACCCAGTACTTC.

CDR3 sequence (DNA): TGCAGTGCTAGTCCACCTCCTAGCGGGAGGTTGACAGATACGCAGTATTTT. It translates to CSASPPPSGRLTDTQYF. The genes are TRBV20-1 and TRBJ2-3; 11 bases match TRBD2. V shed 3 bases and J 3 bases; nucleotides not matched to a gene: 11. CDR3 size: 17 residues. The germline gives CDR1 DFQATT, CDR2 SNEGSKA (reference sequence).